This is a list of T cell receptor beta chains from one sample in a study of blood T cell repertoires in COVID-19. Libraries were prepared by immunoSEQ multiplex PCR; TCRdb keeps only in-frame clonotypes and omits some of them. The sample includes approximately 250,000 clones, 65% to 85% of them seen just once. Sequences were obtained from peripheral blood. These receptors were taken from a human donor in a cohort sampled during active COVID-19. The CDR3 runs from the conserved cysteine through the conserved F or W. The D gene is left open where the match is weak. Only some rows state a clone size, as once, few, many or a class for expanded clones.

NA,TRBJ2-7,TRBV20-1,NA,CSAPQGYEQYF,TGCAGTGCTCCACAGGGATACGAGCAGTACTTC
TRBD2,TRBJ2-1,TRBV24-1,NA,CATSSRGDEQFF,TGTGCCACCAGTTCTCGGGGGGATGAGCAGTTCTTC
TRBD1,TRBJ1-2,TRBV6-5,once,CASSSLRGAYYGYTF,TGTGCCAGCAGTTCTCTCAGGGGGGCGTACTATGGCTACACCTTC
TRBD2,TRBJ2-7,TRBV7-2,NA,CASSLTSESSYEQYF,TGTGCCAGCAGCCTAACTAGCGAAAGCTCCTACGAGCAGTACTTC
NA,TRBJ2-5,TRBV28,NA,CASRLGRETQYF,TGTGCCAGCAGATTAGGGAGGGAGACCCAGTACTTC
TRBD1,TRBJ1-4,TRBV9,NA,CASSVATGVREKLFF,TGTGCCAGCAGCGTAGCAACAGGGGTTCGAGAAAAACTGTTTTTT
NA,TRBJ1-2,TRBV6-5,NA,CASSYYLGAGYTF,TGTGCCAGCAGTTACTATTTGGGAGCCGGCTACACCTTC
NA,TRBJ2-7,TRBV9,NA,CASSAAGGTYEQYF,TGTGCCAGCAGCGCCGCCGGAGGGACCTACGAGCAGTACTTC
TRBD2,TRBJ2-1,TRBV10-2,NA,CASTPGLAGAGEQFF,TGCGCCAGCACTCCGGGACTAGCGGGGGCAGGGGAGCAGTTCTTC
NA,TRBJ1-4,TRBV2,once,CASSGGQGGGEKLFF,TGTGCCAGCAGTGGGGGTCAGGGTGGTGGGGAAAAACTGTTTTTT
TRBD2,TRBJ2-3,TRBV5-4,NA,CASSLGLAGPDTQYF,TGTGCCAGCAGCTTGGGACTAGCGGGACCAGATACGCAGTATTTT
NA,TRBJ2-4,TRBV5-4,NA,CASSLLPQGMVAKNIQYF,TGTGCCAGCAGCTTGTTGCCCCAGGGAATGGTAGCCAAAAACATTCAGTACTTC
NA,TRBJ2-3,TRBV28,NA,CASSPGGTDTQYF,TGTGCCAGCAGTCCCGGAGGCACAGATACGCAGTATTTT
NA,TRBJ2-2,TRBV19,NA,CASSIDRNPGELFF,TGTGCCAGTAGTATCGACAGGAATCCCGGGGAGCTGTTTTTT